This T cell receptor (beta chain) comes out of a study of CD8 T cells in ankylosing spondylitis. MiXCR, run by TCRdb on the 5' RACE reads, gives a single entry per CDR3 protein. This table has 200,000 or so distinct CDR3 sequences, around 25% appearing once. This clonotype was observed a handful of times. The germline V gene encodes CDR1 SGHTA and CDR2 FQGNSA. The CDR3 length is 16 residues. V was pared by 1 base and J by 0 bases, with 10 bases between. The receptor's source is a male donor with ankylosing spondylitis or in good health (not recorded which). V is TRBV7-2 and J is TRBJ2-1; TRBD2 is a possible D gene (5 bases). The sample comprised blood, either unsorted or a sorted T cell fraction (not recorded which). As DNA, the CDR3 is TGTGCCAGCAGCTTAGATTTTGGGAGCTCCTACAATGAGCAGTTCTTC. Amino acid sequence: CASSLDFGSSYNEQFF.